This is a list of T cell receptor beta chains from one sample in a study of T-cell reconstitution after alpha-beta-depleted transplantation in children. Each CDR3 protein is one row after TCRdb ran MiXCR on the PCR reads. This repertoire shows roughly 340,000 distinct CDR3 sequences, about 16% found once; its top ten account for around 38%. The sequencing here drew on PBMCs, mostly from graft donor cells, taken 360 days after TCRalphabeta/CD19-depleted stem cell transplant. These receptor sequences come from a male patient aged 2-10 years who had a stem cell transplant for acute lymphoblastic leukemia, so the T cells may come from the graft donor. Both conserved end residues are part of each CDR3. The D gene is left open where the match is weak. Not every row has a clone size; where given, it reads once, few, many or a size class.

J: TRBJ1-1
D: NA
V: TRBV27
size: few
CDR3: CASSLLDRGYTEAFF
DNA: TGTGCCAGCAGTTTATTAGATAGAGGGTACACTGAAGCTTTCTTT

J: TRBJ1-2
D: NA
V: TRBV5-1
size: few
CDR3: CASSPGGNHGYTF
DNA: TGCGCCAGCAGCCCCGGCGGTAACCATGGCTACACCTTC

J: TRBJ2-7
D: NA
V: TRBV5-1
size: few
CDR3: CASSLASNSANRDEQYF
DNA: TGCGCCAGCAGCTTGGCATCCAACAGTGCCAATCGGGACGAGCAGTACTTC

J: TRBJ2-3
D: NA
V: TRBV27
size: many
CDR3: CASGAIRMGTDTQYF
DNA: TGTGCTTCAGGGGCGATCCGAATGGGCACAGATACGCAGTATTTT

J: TRBJ2-5
D: NA
V: TRBV5-6
size: many
CDR3: CASSLYPANGQETQYF
DNA: TGTGCCAGCAGCTTGTACCCCGCCAACGGCCAAGAGACCCAGTACTTC

J: TRBJ2-1
D: TRBD2
V: TRBV4-3
size: few
CDR3: CASSQPGLGLNEQFF
DNA: TGCGCCAGCAGCCAACCGGGACTAGGCCTCAATGAGCAGTTCTTC

J: TRBJ2-1
D: NA
V: TRBV15
size: few
CDR3: CATARASSYNEQFF
DNA: TGTGCCACCGCCCGGGCCAGCTCCTACAATGAGCAGTTCTTC

J: TRBJ2-7
D: NA
V: TRBV3-1
size: NA
CDR3: CASSQAGISYEQYF
DNA: TGTGCCAGCAGCCAAGCCGGGATCTCCTACGAGCAGTACTTC

J: TRBJ2-5
D: NA
V: TRBV29-1
size: many
CDR3: CSVERDSQETQYF
DNA: TGCAGCGTTGAACGGGACTCGCAAGAGACCCAGTACTTC

J: TRBJ2-6
D: TRBD1
V: TRBV5-1
size: few
CDR3: CASSGQGSGANVLTF
DNA: TGCGCCAGCAGCGGACAGGGGAGTGGGGCCAACGTCCTGACTTTC

J: TRBJ2-1
D: TRBD1
V: TRBV9
size: NA
CDR3: CASSPGQGLYNEQFF
DNA: TGTGCCAGCAGCCCCGGACAGGGCCTATACAATGAGCAGTTCTTC

J: TRBJ2-1
D: NA
V: TRBV27
size: NA
CDR3: CVSSENPDSPHNEQFF
DNA: TGTGTCAGCAGTGAGAATCCCGACAGCCCTCACAATGAGCAGTTCTTC

J: TRBJ2-7
D: TRBD2
V: TRBV28
size: few
CDR3: CASSLSPIGFGLLAGLYEQYF
DNA: TGTGCCAGCAGTTTGTCCCCTATCGGGTTTGGGCTTCTAGCGGGACTCTACGAGCAGTACTTC

J: TRBJ1-6
D: NA
V: TRBV7-8
size: NA
CDR3: CASSLAQGRVRSPLHF
DNA: TGTGCCAGCAGCTTAGCGCAAGGCAGGGTTAGATCACCCCTCCACTTT

J: TRBJ1-1
D: NA
V: TRBV28
size: NA
CDR3: CASSSPRGRGNTEAFF
DNA: TGTGCCAGCAGTTCACCCCGGGGCAGGGGGAACACTGAAGCTTTCTTT

J: TRBJ2-7
D: TRBD2
V: TRBV29-1
size: NA
CDR3: CSVRGLAGAYEQYF
DNA: TGCAGCGTCCGAGGACTAGCGGGTGCCTACGAGCAGTACTTC

J: TRBJ2-1
D: NA
V: TRBV20-1
size: NA
CDR3: CSAPMTGSYNEQFF
DNA: TGCAGTGCTCCAATGACTGGGTCCTACAATGAGCAGTTCTTC

J: TRBJ2-7
D: TRBD1
V: TRBV11-1
size: NA
CDR3: CASSGTGSAYEQYF
DNA: TGTGCCAGCAGCGGGACAGGGTCCGCCTACGAGCAGTACTTC

J: TRBJ2-7
D: NA
V: TRBV12-3/TRBV12-4
size: many
CDR3: CASSFSSWDYEQYF
DNA: TGTGCCAGCAGTTTTTCAAGCTGGGATTACGAGCAGTACTTC

J: TRBJ2-7
D: TRBD2
V: TRBV28
size: few
CDR3: CASSDKLAGSHEQYF
DNA: TGTGCCAGCAGTGACAAACTAGCGGGGTCTCACGAGCAGTACTTC

J: TRBJ2-7
D: NA
V: TRBV20-1
size: NA
CDR3: CSAKRRLSSYEQYF
DNA: TGCAGTGCAAAAAGGAGGTTATCAAGCTACGAGCAGTACTTC

J: TRBJ2-1
D: TRBD2
V: TRBV20-1
size: few
CDR3: CSAFFFGLAGASYNEQFF
DNA: TGCAGTGCTTTTTTTTTCGGACTAGCGGGAGCCTCCTACAATGAGCAGTTCTTC

J: TRBJ2-7
D: NA
V: TRBV29-1
size: NA
CDR3: CSVEKGNEQYF
DNA: TGCAGCGTTGAGAAGGGAAACGAGCAGTACTTC

J: TRBJ2-2
D: NA
V: TRBV7-9
size: few
CDR3: CASPYGGGNTGELFF
DNA: TGTGCCAGCCCTTATGGAGGGGGCAACACCGGGGAGCTGTTTTTT

J: TRBJ2-1
D: NA
V: TRBV9
size: few
CDR3: CASSVAAVNEQFF
DNA: TGTGCCAGCAGCGTAGCTGCAGTTAATGAGCAGTTCTTC

J: TRBJ1-2
D: TRBD1
V: TRBV6-9
size: NA
CDR3: CASNSSGQDVFDGYTF
DNA: TGTGCCAGCAACTCCTCCGGACAGGACGTTTTTGATGGCTACACCTTC

J: TRBJ2-1
D: NA
V: TRBV18
size: NA
CDR3: CASSPAGGAYNEQFF
DNA: TGTGCCAGCTCACCAGCCGGGGGCGCCTACAATGAGCAGTTCTTC

J: TRBJ2-2
D: NA
V: TRBV5-1
size: NA
CDR3: CASSLVKGPRTGELFF
DNA: TGCGCCAGCAGCTTGGTCAAGGGGCCCAGGACCGGGGAGCTGTTTTTT

J: TRBJ2-5
D: TRBD1
V: TRBV10-3
size: NA
CDR3: CAISDQGAEETQYF
DNA: TGTGCCATCAGTGATCAGGGGGCGGAGGAGACCCAGTACTTC

J: TRBJ2-7
D: NA
V: TRBV4-3
size: many
CDR3: CASSQELGYEQYF
DNA: TGCGCCAGCAGCCAAGAGTTGGGATACGAGCAGTACTTC

J: TRBJ2-1
D: TRBD2
V: TRBV20-1
size: few
CDR3: CSAAMGTSGKNEQFF
DNA: TGCAGTGCCGCTATGGGGACTAGCGGGAAAAATGAGCAGTTCTTC

J: TRBJ2-3
D: NA
V: TRBV5-1
size: few
CDR3: CASGGYRSTDTQYF
DNA: TGCGCCAGCGGGGGTTACAGGAGCACAGATACGCAGTATTTT

J: TRBJ2-1
D: TRBD2
V: TRBV5-1
size: many
CDR3: CASSLGPSGAYNEQFF
DNA: TGCGCCAGCAGCTTGGGCCCGAGCGGGGCCTACAATGAGCAGTTCTTC

J: TRBJ2-5
D: NA
V: TRBV6-5
size: NA
CDR3: CASSNRVTGAQYF
DNA: TGTGCCAGCAGTAACAGGGTCACCGGGGCCCAGTACTTC

J: TRBJ2-5
D: NA
V: TRBV12-3/TRBV12-4
size: NA
CDR3: CASSLLQEYQETQYF
DNA: TGTGCCAGCAGTTTACTCCAGGAGTACCAAGAGACCCAGTACTTC

J: TRBJ2-1
D: NA
V: TRBV14
size: many
CDR3: CASSQDPLNSYNEQFF
DNA: TGTGCCAGCAGCCAAGACCCACTGAACTCCTACAATGAGCAGTTCTTC

J: TRBJ2-3
D: TRBD2
V: TRBV5-1
size: NA
CDR3: CASFAGTSGTDTQYF
DNA: TGCGCCAGTTTCGCCGGGACTAGCGGCACAGATACGCAGTATTTT

J: TRBJ2-3
D: TRBD1
V: TRBV28
size: many
CDR3: CASSLGGRGLTDTQYF
DNA: TGTGCCAGCAGTTTAGGCGGCAGGGGGCTTACAGATACGCAGTATTTT

J: TRBJ1-5
D: TRBD1
V: TRBV12-3/TRBV12-4
size: few
CDR3: CASSPKLAGTGNQPQHF
DNA: TGTGCCAGCAGTCCCAAACTAGCCGGGACAGGGAATCAGCCCCAGCATTTT

J: TRBJ2-1
D: TRBD2
V: TRBV5-1
size: few
CDR3: CASSGGGGDSNEQFF
DNA: TGCGCCAGCAGCGGGGGGGGAGGGGATTCCAATGAGCAGTTCTTC

J: TRBJ2-7
D: NA
V: TRBV6-5
size: once
CDR3: CASSYSIMSGGVYEQYF
DNA: TGTGCCAGCAGTTACTCGATAATGTCAGGAGGTGTCTACGAGCAGTACTTC

J: TRBJ2-5
D: TRBD2
V: TRBV6-2/TRBV6-3
size: NA
CDR3: CASSPSLGRGAKTQYF
DNA: TGTGCCAGCAGCCCCAGCCTTGGGAGGGGCGCGAAGACCCAGTACTTC

J: TRBJ1-1
D: TRBD1
V: TRBV12-3/TRBV12-4
size: many
CDR3: CASSFGQGPMNTEAFF
DNA: TGTGCCAGCAGTTTTGGACAGGGGCCCATGAACACTGAAGCTTTCTTT

J: TRBJ2-3
D: NA
V: TRBV6-5
size: few
CDR3: CASSYRGRGLDTQYF
DNA: TGTGCCAGCAGTTACAGGGGTCGGGGATTAGATACGCAGTATTTT

J: TRBJ1-5
D: NA
V: TRBV20-1
size: few
CDR3: CSARRSFNQPQHF
DNA: TGCAGTGCTAGACGTTCGTTCAATCAGCCCCAGCATTTT

J: TRBJ1-5
D: TRBD1
V: TRBV6-4
size: few
CDR3: CASSDTTGGLQPQHF
DNA: TGTGCCAGCAGTGACACAACAGGGGGTCTTCAGCCCCAGCATTTT

J: TRBJ2-5
D: NA
V: TRBV6-1
size: NA
CDR3: CASSRTRRETQYF
DNA: TGTGCCAGCAGTAGGACTCGGCGGGAGACCCAGTACTTC

J: TRBJ2-3
D: NA
V: TRBV12-3/TRBV12-4
size: many
CDR3: CASGSRVGTDTQYF
DNA: TGTGCCAGCGGGTCTCGAGTGGGCACAGATACGCAGTATTTT

J: TRBJ2-1
D: NA
V: TRBV20-1
size: many
CDR3: CSASAGYSYNEQFF
DNA: TGCAGTGCTAGTGCGGGATACTCCTACAATGAGCAGTTCTTC

J: TRBJ2-5
D: TRBD2
V: TRBV29-1
size: few
CDR3: CSVEGPVAGVLETQYF
DNA: TGCAGCGTTGAAGGGCCAGTAGCGGGAGTCTTAGAGACCCAGTACTTC

J: TRBJ1-6
D: TRBD1
V: TRBV9
size: NA
CDR3: CASSVAQGANSPLHF
DNA: TGTGCCAGCAGCGTAGCGCAGGGGGCTAATTCACCCCTCCACTTT

J: TRBJ2-5
D: NA
V: TRBV6-5
size: NA
CDR3: CASSSRDTPKGETQYF
DNA: TGTGCCAGCAGTTCCCGGGACACCCCAAAGGGGGAGACCCAGTACTTC

J: TRBJ2-5
D: NA
V: TRBV9
size: once
CDR3: CASSVDGLQETQYF
DNA: TGTGCCAGCAGCGTAGACGGACTCCAAGAGACCCAGTACTTC

J: TRBJ2-2
D: NA
V: TRBV27
size: NA
CDR3: CASSFAGTPGELFF
DNA: TGTGCCAGCAGTTTCGCGGGTACCCCCGGGGAGCTGTTTTTT

J: TRBJ2-1
D: NA
V: TRBV7-9
size: NA
CDR3: CASSQTTKDYNEQFF
DNA: TGTGCCAGCAGTCAAACTACGAAAGACTACAATGAGCAGTTCTTC

J: TRBJ2-1
D: NA
V: TRBV28
size: NA
CDR3: CASSFRPGRGPSSYNEQFF
DNA: TGTGCCAGCAGTTTCCGGCCCGGGCGGGGACCGAGCTCCTACAATGAGCAGTTCTTC

J: TRBJ2-7
D: NA
V: TRBV20-1
size: few
CDR3: CSAGLYEQYF
DNA: TGCAGTGCTGGCCTATACGAGCAGTACTTC